This TCR beta chain appears in the sequencing data of a study of T cells in Graves' hyperthyroidism and ophthalmopathy. As for the study in general: Blood from the periphery was taken at initial diagnosis, before any treatment.

J gave up 7 bases and V 6 bases, and 9 bases lay outside the gene matches. The CDR3 runs 14 residues. TCR beta CDR3 regions were amplified from RNA. An initial round of RT-PCR targeting the TCR CDR3 relied on the HTBI primer set. TCRdb recomputed calls from the multiplex PCR reads with MiXCR, one row per CDR3 protein. The sample has about 600,000 distinct CDR3 sequences, 14% seen once. Sequenced: blood. The TCR comes from a woman under 30 with Graves' ophthalmopathy. The rearrangement links TRBV12-3 or TRBV12-4 to TRBJ2-7; 10 nucleotides align to TRBD2. This CDR3 is CASSRTSGVGEQYF. CDR3 sequence (DNA): TGTGCCAGCAGCCGGACTAGCGGAGTGGGAGAGCAGTACTTC.